The 2 T cell receptor beta chains below come from one sample, sequenced in a study of molecular identifiers for immune sequencing clone quantification. TCRdb recomputed calls from the PCR reads with MiXCR, one row per CDR3 protein. The table has about 97,000 distinct CDR3 sequences, less than 35% seen once; the top ten hold around a tenth. Sequenced input: naive CD8+ T cells from blood, with Jurkat cell RNA spiked in. Subset here: FACS-sorted CD8+CD4-CCR7+CD45RA+ naive T cells. Receptors were obtained from a human donor in good health. Some libraries in this study had Jurkat cell RNA spiked in.

This clonotype appeared a few times. The genes are TRBV6-5 and TRBJ2-2, with no clear D. Trimming shortened V by 1 base and J by 0 bases, and 15 bases separated the two germline ends. Per germline, CDR1 MNHEY and CDR2 SVGAGI. The CDR3 runs to 18 residues. CDR3 in amino acids: CASSYLHQAPANTGELFF. The DNA of the CDR3 is TGTGCCAGCAGTTACTTACATCAGGCGCCCGCGAACACCGGGGAGCTGTTTTTT.

At least ten counts were recorded for this clonotype. The chain carries TRBV7-2 and TRBJ2-1; D unresolved. The V gene's germline CDR1 is SGHTA and CDR2 FQGNSA. V lost 2 bases to trimming and J lost 3 bases, with 11 bases between them. The CDR3 extends over 15 amino acids. The CDR3 sequence: CASSLFLENYNEQFF. In nucleotides, the CDR3 is TGTGCCAGCAGCTTATTTTTGGAGAACTACAATGAGCAGTTCTTC.